Listed below are T cell receptor beta chains from one sample, sequenced in a study of blood T cell repertoires in COVID-19. The method was immunoSEQ multiplex PCR; TCRdb's version includes in-frame clones alone and lacks a portion of them. Among about 200,000 clones listed, approximately 86% were seen once. Sequencing input: PBMCs or T cells enriched from blood (not recorded which). All receptors derive from a woman younger than 45 who had been exposed to COVID-19. CDR3s include the opening cysteine and the closing phenylalanine or tryptophan. The D gene is left open where the match is weak. Some rows have no size entry. The others give once, few or many, or a class for an expanded clone.

TRBJ2-3 NA TRBV7-9 17 NA TGTGCCAGCAGGCTCCCCCAGGGTGGGTTCGGCACAGATACGCAGTATTTT CASRLPQGGFGTDTQYF
TRBJ2-5 NA TRBV19 14 NA TGTGCCAGTAGTCCTCAAGCCAGGCAAGAGACCCAGTACTTC CASSPQARQETQYF
TRBJ1-1 NA TRBV30 14 TRBD1 TGTGCCTGGAGTGTCGAGCAGGGGGGCACTGAAGCTTTCTTT CAWSVEQGGTEAFF
TRBJ1-2 NA TRBV5-8 13 NA TGTGCCAGCAGTTACAGTGGGAGCTATGGCTACACCTTC CASSYSGSYGYTF
TRBJ1-2 NA TRBV7-2 13 NA TGTGCCAGCAGCTTGGGGGGGACGGGAGGCTACACCTTC CASSLGGTGGYTF
TRBJ1-2 NA TRBV18 13 NA TGTGCCAGCTCACCGGGGGGTCGCTATGGCTACACCTTC CASSPGGRYGYTF
TRBJ1-2 NA TRBV5-1 16 TRBD1 TGCGCCAGCAGCCCGGGACAGGGGGGAGGAAACTATGGCTACACCTTC CASSPGQGGGNYGYTF
TRBJ1-1 few TRBV9 14 NA TGTGCCAGCAGCGTAGGGGGGCACCGAACTGAAGCTTTCTTT CASSVGGHRTEAFF
TRBJ2-1 NA TRBV27 12 TRBD2 TGTGCCAGCAGTTTCCTGGGGGGGAAGCAGTTCTTC CASSFLGGKQFF
TRBJ1-4 NA TRBV19 16 TRBD1 TGTGCCAGTAGTCCGATTCGACAGGGGGCGGTGGAAAAACTGTTTTTT CASSPIRQGAVEKLFF
TRBJ2-3 NA TRBV24-1 17 NA TGTGCCACCAGTGACCTGATTGGGGCCGCTAGCACAGATACGCAGTATTTT CATSDLIGAASTDTQYF
TRBJ1-4 once TRBV5-8 17 NA TGTGCCAGCAGCTTGGACAGGGAAACGTCGTCTAATGAAAAACTGTTTTTT CASSLDRETSSNEKLFF
TRBJ2-2 NA TRBV5-1 15 NA TGCGCCAGCAGCCCCCGGGCAGGGGACACCGGGGAGCTGTTTTTT CASSPRAGDTGELFF
TRBJ1-5 NA TRBV2 15 TRBD1 TGTGCCAGCAGTCAAGGGACAGGGCTAAATCAGCCCCAGCATTTT CASSQGTGLNQPQHF
TRBJ2-1 NA TRBV4-1 18 TRBD1 TGCGCCAGCAGCCAAGAGGGACAGCTTCCTAACCCCTACAATGAGCAGTTCTTC CASSQEGQLPNPYNEQFF